This T cell receptor (beta chain) was profiled in a study of control samples from healthy donors and cancer patients (dated by TCRdb to about 2020). As for this clone: This receptor's antigen is unknown. No base quality values were provided; no much bigger clone lies one nucleotide off.

The cysteine opens and the phenylalanine closes a CDR3 of 18 amino acids. CDR3 DNA is the only sequence kept; it has 54 bases, read in frame from the first base. CDR1 and CDR2 were assigned from the germline V gene as SGHRS and YFSETQ. Trimming takes 4 bases from V and 3 bases from J, and the germline ends sit 22 bases apart. Library generation was performed with the immunoSEQ multiplex PCR assay. TCRdb limited this immuneACCESS table to in-frame rearrangements with V and J called. A share of clones is missing; checked studies link under half to unresolved V genes, and the rest is unexplained. This sample lists roughly 400,000 clones; 90% were detected once. The ten most abundant clones make up around 6.4% of the sample.

This TCR was sampled from a man aged 40-49 years with head and neck cancer. Sequencing was done on a sample of PBMCs. The V gene is TRBV5-1 and the J gene is TRBJ2-2; possibly the D gene is TRBD1, per 6 matching bases. The nucleotides are TGCGCCAGCAGCCACTTAAGATCGGACAGACCCTACACCGGGGAGCTGTTTTTT. This codes for CASSHLRSDRPYTGELFF.